The clone carrying this T cell receptor (beta chain) was observed a few times. Its antigen is currently unknown. In the same sample, other DNA sequences code for this CDR3. The sample is drawn from a study of metastatic and nonmetastatic thyroid tumors. This CDR3 comprises 13 residues. V gave up 0 bases and J gave up 5 bases, with 6 bases separating them. Germline CDR1 is SGHRS and CDR2 is YFSETQ. Study-wide findings and caveats: It was reported that TCR beta diversity was significantly higher in malignant thyroid tumors than benign nodules, in blood and tumor.

Ahead of thyroid surgery, no patient had received treatment of any kind. TCRdb used MiXCR to call clones anew from the PCR reads. The sample has about 49,000 clones, roughly 20% seen once. The origin of this receptor is a female donor with papillary thyroid cancer or a benign thyroid nodule (not recorded which). Some clones in this sample may be carry-over from other donors' samples. This chain uses TRBV5-1 with TRBJ1-3, with unresolved D. Sequenced input: blood. The CDR3 spells CASSLDFRNTIYF. The DNA of the CDR3 is TGCGCCAGCAGCTTGGACTTCCGAAACACCATATATTTT.